What follows describes a single TCR beta chain. Measured with immunoSEQ multiplex PCR; TCRdb has only the in-frame clones, and not every one. The data contain around 100,000 clones, around 88% of them singletons. The sample originates from a study of blood T cell repertoires in COVID-19. Across the study: Sample material is recorded as cDNA or gDNA derived from T cells, B-cell-depleted T cells, or PBMCs.

Trimming left V 0 bases short and J 4 bases short, with 18 bases between. CDR3 length equals 17 residues. The V gene's germline CDR1 is MGHRA and CDR2 YSYEKL. The chain couples TRBV4-1 to TRBJ1-1, with D possibly TRBD1 on 5 matching bases. The receptor comes from a human donor in a cohort sampled during active COVID-19. Sequences were obtained from peripheral blood. The CDR3 loop reads CASSQEPPGRVGTEAFF. The CDR3 region has the DNA TGCGCCAGCAGCCAAGAACCCCCCGGCAGGGTGGGCACTGAAGCTTTCTTT.